This entry lists 28 T cell receptor beta chains sequenced from one sample in a study of cytomegalovirus exposure and HLA in healthy donors. 60 Vbeta and 13 Jbeta primers were used in PCR. Generated by immunoSEQ multiplex PCR, the TCRdb table keeps only in-frame clones and is missing some. The table shows around 200,000 clones, with 80% to 90% occurring only once. The sequencing input was PBMCs. The source of these receptors is a woman aged 25 to 39 in good health and CMV-seronegative.

V usage is TRBV2 and J usage is TRBJ2-1; 7 bases agree with TRBD2. The CDR3 has 17 residues. Trimming removed 6 bases from V and 2 bases from J; junction bases left unmatched: 13. The germline V gene has CDR1 SNHLY and CDR2 FYNNEI. CDR3 protein: CASRSSSGKGTYNEQFF. The CDR3 nucleotides read TGTGCCAGCAGATCATCGAGCGGGAAGGGGACCTACAATGAGCAGTTCTTC.

The genes are TRBV5-6 and TRBJ1-5; the match to TRBD1 covers 9 bases. The V segment lost 4 bases and the J segment 4 bases; nucleotides outside the gene matches: 12. The germline V gene has CDR1 SGHDT and CDR2 YYEEEE. This CDR3 region has 17 residues. This CDR3 is CASSRQGDLTVNQPQHF. CDR3 sequence (DNA): TGTGCCAGCAGCCGACAGGGGGATTTGACGGTGAATCAGCCCCAGCATTTT.

The V gene is TRBV6-5, the J gene TRBJ2-7; TRBD1 aligns across 8 bases. CDR3 length: 12 residues. Germline CDR1 reads MNHEY; CDR2 reads SVGAGI. Trimming took 6 bases from V and 6 from J; bases not matched to a gene: 4. The CDR3 DNA reads TGTGCCAGCAGCCAGACAGGGGTCGAGCAGTACTTC. Its protein product is CASSQTGVEQYF.

The chain joins TRBV19 to TRBJ2-7, with TRBD1 matching 9 bases. The ends lost 1 base at V and 1 base at J; junction bases unmatched: 2. CDR3 length: 15 amino acids. CDR1 and CDR2 from the germline V gene are LNHDA and SQIVND (reference sequence). CDR3: CASSIGGTGSYEQYF. The CDR3 nucleotides read TGTGCCAGTAGTATAGGTGGGACAGGGTCCTACGAGCAGTACTTC.

This chain joins TRBV4-2 and TRBJ1-5; D call uncertain. The ends were cut back, 0 bases at V and 5 bases at J, with 5 bases in the middle. Germline CDR1 and CDR2: LGHNA and YNFKEQ. CDR3 length: 13 residues. The CDR3 DNA is TGTGCCAGCAGCCAAGAAACGGATCAGCCCCAGCATTTT. It encodes CASSQETDQPQHF.

This sequence joins TRBV6-1 and TRBJ1-1, with D possibly TRBD1 on 6 matching bases. The CDR3 length is 14 residues. The V end was cut by 7 bases, the J end by 7 bases, with 19 bases between. The germline V gene has CDR1 MNHNS and CDR2 SASEGT. CDR3 amino acids: CASINRQGFGEAFF. For the CDR3, the DNA is TGTGCCAGCATTAACCGCCAGGGGTTTGGTGAAGCTTTCTTT.

The chain employs TRBV28 and TRBJ1-2; TRBD1 aligns across 8 bases. The V and J ends lost 4 bases and 2 bases, in that order; junction bases with no gene match: 12. The CDR3 has 17 amino acids. From germline, CDR1 is MDHEN and CDR2 SYDVKM. CDR3 sequence: CASSSDRVGFTNYGYTF. As DNA, the CDR3 is TGTGCCAGCAGTTCGGACAGGGTGGGTTTTACGAACTATGGCTACACCTTC.

This chain joins TRBV6-1 and TRBJ1-2, with D unresolved. Germline values: CDR1 MNHNS, CDR2 SASEGT. This CDR3 spans 12 amino acids. Trimming removed 4 bases at V and 0 bases at J, with 3 bases between. CDR3 DNA: TGTGCCAGCAGTGTAACTAACTATGGCTACACCTTC. Translated: CASSVTNYGYTF.

The rearrangement joins TRBV28 to TRBJ2-7; D gene unclear. The length of the CDR3 is 12 residues. The germline V gene has CDR1 MDHEN and CDR2 SYDVKM. With 5 bases removed from V and 7 bases from J, the gap between germline ends came to 12 bases. The CDR3 reads CASSPEPREQYF. In DNA, the CDR3 is TGTGCCAGCAGTCCCGAGCCGCGGGAGCAGTACTTC. Full variable domain (remainder filled in from reference TRBV28 and TRBJ2-7): DVKVTQSSRYLVKRTGEKVFLECVQDMDHENMFWYRQDPGLGLRLIYFSYDVKMKEKGDIPEGYSVSREKKERFSLILESASTNQTSMYLCASSPEPREQYFGPGTRLTVT.

CDR3 DNA sequence: TGCGCCAGCAGCCAAGATGGGATGGACAGTCGAGCTTTCTTT. Protein: CASSQDGMDSRAFF. V usage is TRBV4-1 and J usage is TRBJ1-1; a weak D match, TRBD1 (6 bases). With 0 bases removed from V and 10 bases from J, the gap between germline ends came to 15 bases. The CDR3 is 14 amino acids. Per the germline V gene, CDR1 is MGHRA and CDR2 is YSYEKL.

The chain carries TRBV5-6 and TRBJ1-1, with D possibly being TRBD1 (5 bases). The CDR3 spans 15 residues. The V and J ends lost 3 bases and 1 base respectively, with 13 bases between them. CDR1 is SGHDT, CDR2 YYEEEE, per germline. The CDR3 here is CASSSPLRANTEAFF. CDR3 DNA: TGTGCCAGCAGCTCCCCGCTCAGGGCGAACACTGAAGCTTTCTTT.

The rearrangement uses TRBV28 and TRBJ2-7; TRBD2 matches at 11 bases. The germline V gene has CDR1 MDHEN and CDR2 SYDVKM. The CDR3 sequence is 15 residues long. V lost 5 bases and J lost 3; bases outside the gene matches: 6. CDR3 nucleotide sequence: TGTGCCAGCAGTACACTAGCGGGGGTTAACTACGAGCAGTACTTC. Its translation is CASSTLAGVNYEQYF. The entire variable domain, with the rest obtained from reference TRBV28 and TRBJ2-7, is as follows: DVKVTQSSRYLVKRTGEKVFLECVQDMDHENMFWYRQDPGLGLRLIYFSYDVKMKEKGDIPEGYSVSREKKERFSLILESASTNQTSMYLCASSTLAGVNYEQYFGPGTRLTVT.

The rearrangement uses TRBV6-5 and TRBJ2-3; TRBD2 matches at 7 bases. CDR3 length equals 12 residues. Germline V lookup: CDR1 MNHEY, CDR2 SVGAGI. V was pared by 2 bases and J by 9 bases, with 2 bases of the junction left unmatched. The CDR3 is CASSYAGDTQYF. Written as DNA, the CDR3 is TGTGCCAGCAGTTACGCGGGGGACACGCAGTATTTT.

This clone was detected a few times. The gene calls are TRBV28 and TRBJ2-7; 7 positions match TRBD1. The CDR3 contains 14 residues. After removal of 5 bases from V and 2 bases from J, the junction contained 6 bases not matched to a gene. Germline CDR1 is MDHEN and CDR2 is SYDVKM. CDR3 protein: CASSLGTVTYEQYF. The CDR3 region has the DNA TGTGCCAGCAGTCTGGGGACAGTCACCTACGAGCAGTACTTC.

The genes are TRBV5-1 and TRBJ2-4; 8 bases fit TRBD1. The germline CDR1 and CDR2 sequences are SGHRS and YFSETQ. With V trimmed by 4 bases and J by 1 base, 10 bases remained unmatched. The CDR3 is 17 amino acids. CDR3 DNA: TGCGCCAGCAGCATAAGGACAGGGACCGAGGCCAAAAACATTCAGTACTTC. Its translation: CASSIRTGTEAKNIQYF.

The chain combines TRBV5-1 with TRBJ1-6; the match to TRBD1 covers 7 bases. V shed 4 bases and J 6 bases; nucleotides not matched to a gene: 4. This CDR3 spans 14 amino acids. CDR1 is SGHRS, CDR2 YFSETQ, per germline. CDR3 region: CASSLGTVNSPLHF. The CDR3 nucleotides read TGCGCCAGCAGCCTCGGGACAGTTAATTCACCCCTCCACTTT.

The chain employs TRBV7-2 and TRBJ2-7, with 12 bases matching TRBD1. Germline CDR1 and CDR2: SGHTA and FQGNSA. Unmatched junction bases numbered 10, after V lost 3 bases and J lost 7 bases. There are 16 residues in the CDR3. The CDR3 loop is CASSFRGTGGAGEQYF. In nucleotides, the CDR3 is TGTGCCAGCAGCTTCAGAGGGACAGGGGGCGCGGGGGAGCAGTACTTC.

The rearrangement links TRBV5-6 to TRBJ1-2; D ambiguous. The CDR3 covers 12 residues. Germline CDR1 is SGHDT and CDR2 is YYEEEE. Trimming took off 1 base at V and 7 bases at J, with 8 bases between the two ends. The CDR3 sequence is CASSLSGFGYTF. CDR3 nucleotide sequence: TGTGCCAGCAGCTTGTCCGGGTTTGGCTACACCTTC.

The chain uses TRBV5-6 and TRBJ2-5; TRBD1 matches at 8 bases. The CDR3 is 14 amino acids. CDR1 is SGHDT, CDR2 YYEEEE, per germline. The J segment lost 4 bases and the V segment lost 3 bases, leaving 5 bases of the junction unmatched. The CDR3 DNA reads as TGTGCCAGCAGCTACGACAGGGGAGGAGAGACCCAGTACTTC. Translated: CASSYDRGGETQYF.

The chain carries TRBV11-2 and TRBJ2-1; TRBD1 matches 11 bases. Germline assignment: CDR1 SGHAT and CDR2 FQNNGV. The CDR3 length is 17 residues. V dropped 0 bases and J dropped 0; count of bases not matched to a gene: 1. The CDR3 reads CASSLEGTGGSYNEQFF. The CDR3 nucleotides are TGTGCCAGCAGCTTAGAAGGGACAGGGGGCTCCTACAATGAGCAGTTCTTC.

This clone was detected only once. V and J are TRBV28 and TRBJ1-6; TRBD1 matches 9 bases. The CDR3 covers 15 residues. Germline values: CDR1 MDHEN, CDR2 SYDVKM. J gave up 7 bases and V 5 bases, and 6 bases lay outside the gene matches. In DNA, the CDR3 is TGTGCCAGCAGTGGTGGACAGGGGCGCAATTCACCCCTCCACTTT. It yields the protein CASSGGQGRNSPLHF. Variable domain in full (rest from reference TRBV28 and TRBJ1-6): DVKVTQSSRYLVKRTGEKVFLECVQDMDHENMFWYRQDPGLGLRLIYFSYDVKMKEKGDIPEGYSVSREKKERFSLILESASTNQTSMYLCASSGGQGRNSPLHFGNGTRLTVT.

This clone was seen a single time. The gene calls are TRBV7-8 and TRBJ1-1; D might be TRBD1 (6 bases). V was cut by 5 bases and J by 0 bases, with 10 bases left in between. Germline values: CDR1 SGHVS, CDR2 FQNEAQ. This CDR3 region has 14 residues. CDR3 sequence (DNA): TGTGCCAGCAGCCCGGACAGATTGAACACTGAAGCTTTCTTT. This codes for CASSPDRLNTEAFF.

Written as DNA, the CDR3 is TGTGCCATCAGGGGGACAGACCAAGAGACCCAGTACTTC. The encoded protein is CAIRGTDQETQYF. The V gene is TRBV10-3, the J gene TRBJ2-5; 7 nucleotides match TRBD1. The junction had 1 base not matched to a gene; V was cut back by 6 bases and J by 0 bases. Germline lookup yields CDR1 ENHRY and CDR2 SYGVKD. There are 13 residues in the CDR3.

The rearrangement links TRBV6-5 to TRBJ1-1; D is possibly TRBD1 (6 bases). Trimming cost V 5 bases and J 0 bases, with 10 bases left between them. This CDR3 spans 14 amino acids. The V gene's germline CDR1 is MNHEY and CDR2 SVGAGI. The CDR3, as DNA: TGTGCCAGCAGTGTCCAGGGGATGAACACTGAAGCTTTCTTT. This sequence encodes CASSVQGMNTEAFF.

The J gene is TRBJ1-5, the V gene TRBV28; no clear D gene. The CDR3 length is 16 residues. Germline V gives CDR1 MDHEN, CDR2 SYDVKM. Trimming removed 1 base at V and 0 bases at J, with 10 bases between. This chain's CDR3 is CASSLLGRNSNQPQHF. The CDR3, as DNA: TGTGCCAGCAGTTTATTGGGCAGAAATAGCAATCAGCCCCAGCATTTT.

This clone appeared a few times. The chain employs TRBV6-1 and TRBJ2-1; the match to TRBD1 covers 8 bases. The ends lost 6 bases at V and 6 bases at J; junction bases unmatched: 10. The germline gives CDR1 MNHNS, CDR2 SASEGT. The CDR3 runs 15 residues. The CDR3 loop is CASRPNRGVRNEQFF. DNA of the CDR3: TGTGCCAGCAGACCTAACAGGGGGGTTCGCAATGAGCAGTTCTTC.

The CDR3 loop is CASTSTGFGTGELFF. In DNA form, the CDR3 reads TGCGCCAGCACGTCGACAGGGTTCGGCACCGGGGAGCTGTTTTTT. The chain carries TRBV5-1 and TRBJ2-2; 7 positions agree with TRBD1. V shed 6 bases, J shed 4 bases, and the junction held 9 bases outside the gene matches. The CDR3 sequence is 15 residues long. Germline values: CDR1 SGHRS, CDR2 YFSETQ.

The V call is TRBV6-5, the J call TRBJ2-2; 7 nucleotides match TRBD2. The J segment lost 5 bases and the V segment lost 3 bases, leaving 3 bases of the junction unmatched. Germline CDR1 MNHEY, CDR2 SVGAGI. The CDR3 extends over 14 amino acids. The DNA of the CDR3 is TGTGCCAGCAGTTATGGGGGGGGAACCGGGGAGCTGTTTTTT. As protein: CASSYGGGTGELFF.